This entry is about one T cell receptor (beta chain). Antigen specificity is unknown. The data stem from a study of graft-versus-host responses after intestinal transplantation. Turning to the study itself: All recipients got anti-thymocyte globulin induction, then tacrolimus and steroids for roughly three years.

Sequencing used immunoSEQ multiplex PCR; TCRdb keeps in-frame clones, though not all of them. The table lists about 88,000 clones, around 90% of them singletons, with approximately 0.11% in the top ten. This clonotype was obtained from a human donor who received an intestinal transplant. The input for sequencing was unstimulated CD4+ T cells sorted from spleen or lymph node cells, taken before intestinal transplant.

CDR3 amino acids: CASSEITFSREQYF. The CDR3 coding sequence is TGTGCCAGCAGTGAGATTACTTTTTCTCGCGAGCAGTACTTC. The V gene is TRBV2, the J gene TRBJ2-7; no reliable D call. This CDR3 has 14 amino acids. The germline gives CDR1 SNHLY, CDR2 FYNNEI. The V and J ends lost 3 bases and 6 bases respectively, with 15 bases between them.